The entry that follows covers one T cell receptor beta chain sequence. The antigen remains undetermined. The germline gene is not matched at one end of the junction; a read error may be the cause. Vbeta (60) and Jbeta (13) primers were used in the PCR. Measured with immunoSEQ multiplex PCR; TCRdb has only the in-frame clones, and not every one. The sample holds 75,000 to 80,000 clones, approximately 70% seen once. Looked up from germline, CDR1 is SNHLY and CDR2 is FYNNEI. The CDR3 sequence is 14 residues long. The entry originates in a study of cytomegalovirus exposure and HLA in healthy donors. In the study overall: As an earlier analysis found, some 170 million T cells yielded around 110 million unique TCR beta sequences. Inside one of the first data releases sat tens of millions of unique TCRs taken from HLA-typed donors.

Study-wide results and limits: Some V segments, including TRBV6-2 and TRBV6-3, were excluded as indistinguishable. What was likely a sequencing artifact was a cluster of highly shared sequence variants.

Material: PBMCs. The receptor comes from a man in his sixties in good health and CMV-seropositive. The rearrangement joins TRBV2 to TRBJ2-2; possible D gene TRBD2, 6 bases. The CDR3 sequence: CASSQSENTGGLFF. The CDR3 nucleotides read TGTGCCAGCAGTCAGTCTGAGAACACCGGGGGGCTGTTTTTT.